These 20 T cell receptor beta chains were sequenced from one sample in a study of T cells in Graves' hyperthyroidism and ophthalmopathy (dated by TCRdb to between 2018 and 2021). Libraries were built with multiplex PCR. TCRdb names Illumina HiSeq 2000 as the instrument used. The TCR beta CDR3 regions were amplified from the RNA transcripts. A first-round RT-PCR of the TCR CDR3 used the HTBI primer set with the Qiagen OneStep RT-PCR kit. TCRdb's own reprocessing of the public reads used fastp at Q25 and MiXCR and kept productive beta chains. A single entry per CDR3 protein holds the most common genes and DNA from its merged rows. The sample table shows about 200,000 distinct CDR3 sequences, and approximately 16% are seen once. Roughly 49% of the sample is held by the ten biggest clonotypes. Specimen: blood. The receptors stem from a woman aged 50 to 65 with Graves' hyperthyroidism.

This clonotype was detected ten times or more. The chain recombines TRBV5-8 with TRBJ2-1; TRBD2 matches at 11 bases. The CDR3 extends over 17 amino acids. V was clipped by 0 bases and J by 4 bases; unmatched bases: 6. From germline, CDR1 is SGHTS and CDR2 YDEGEE. The CDR3 DNA follows: TGTGCCAGCAGCTTGGGGGTAGCGGGAGGGACGTACAATGAGCAGTTCTTC. This gives the protein CASSLGVAGGTYNEQFF.

This chain links TRBV5-1 with TRBJ2-1, with 10 nucleotides matching TRBD2. CDR3 length: 17 residues. Germline CDR1 is SGHRS and CDR2 is YFSETQ. Germline trimming cut 2 bases from V and 2 bases from J; bases unmatched to any gene: 7. The CDR3 nucleotides read TGCGCCAGCAGCTTTAAGCAGCGGGAGGGGACCTACAATGAGCAGTTCTTC. Translation: CASSFKQREGTYNEQFF.

This clonotype was counted between two and nine times. The chain combines TRBV6-4 with TRBJ1-2; tentative D call: TRBD1 (5 bases). Germline V lookup: CDR1 MRHNA, CDR2 SNTAGT. CDR3 length: 17 amino acids. Trimming removed 7 bases from V and 8 bases from J, with 29 bases in between. The CDR3 region has the DNA TGTGCCAGCACCTCGGGAGGGGTGGATGGTAGGGGATTCGGCTACACCTTC. Residues: CASTSGGVDGRGFGYTF.

This clonotype was seen more than once but under ten times. The chain is built from TRBV5-5 and TRBJ1-2; D gene unclear. Germline V gene lookup returns CDR1 SGHKS and CDR2 YYEKEE (reference sequence). V was clipped by 1 base and J by 10 bases, with 8 bases between them. The CDR3 is 11 amino acids. In nucleotides, the CDR3 is TGTGCCAGCAGCTTGAGTCGCTCCTACACCTTC. Protein: CASSLSRSYTF.

This clonotype was counted only a few times. J is TRBJ1-5 and V is TRBV5-6, with D hard to call. Trimming removed 0 bases from V and 0 bases from J, with 10 bases in between. Germline V gene lookup returns CDR1 SGHDT and CDR2 YYEEEE. CDR3 length: 16 residues. CDR3 in amino acids: CASSLGGPYSNQPQHF. In DNA form, the CDR3 reads TGTGCCAGCAGCTTGGGTGGTCCTTATAGCAATCAGCCCCAGCATTTT.

Many counts were recorded for this clonotype. The chain is built from TRBV29-1 and TRBJ1-5; possibly TRBD1 for D (5 bases). The CDR3 covers 12 residues. V lost 0 bases to trimming and J lost 6 bases, with 6 bases between them. Germline CDR1 is SQVTM and CDR2 is ANQGSEA. The CDR3 protein is CSVEDQGQPQHF. For the CDR3, the DNA is TGCAGCGTTGAAGATCAGGGTCAGCCCCAGCATTTT.

This clonotype was seen at least ten times. The chain employs TRBV7-8 and TRBJ1-1; no clear D. Germline values: CDR1 SGHVS, CDR2 FQNEAQ. V was trimmed by 0 bases and J by 0 bases, leaving 11 bases between them. The CDR3 covers 16 residues. The CDR3 DNA reads TGTGCCAGCAGCTTAGCCGCGGGCGGGATGAACACTGAAGCTTTCTTT. Its translation is CASSLAAGGMNTEAFF.

This clonotype was detected ten times or more. V gene TRBV12-3 or TRBV12-4 combines with J gene TRBJ1-5, with D possibly TRBD1 on 6 matching bases. Trimming pared 5 bases from V and 3 bases from J, leaving 14 bases between. This CDR3 spans 15 amino acids. The CDR3 sequence: CASSDQGRVNQPQHF. The DNA of the CDR3 is TGTGCCAGCAGTGACCAGGGGAGGGTCAATCAGCCCCAGCATTTT.

The table lists this clonotype with a few counts. A much larger clonotype is one base distant, so this may be a read error. The chain has TRBV7-8 and TRBJ2-3; TRBD2 is a possible D gene (6 bases). The V gene's germline CDR1 is SGHVS and CDR2 FQNEAQ. The CDR3 length is 15 residues. The CDR3 nucleotides are TGTGCCGGCAGCTGGATGGGGGGTGGGTCAGATACGCAGTATTTT. Translation: CAGSWMGGGSDTQYF.

There are a few counts of this clonotype. The V gene is TRBV29-1, the J gene TRBJ2-5, with a tentative D call TRBD2 (5 bases). Germline-derived CDR1 and CDR2 are SQVTM and ANQGSEA. V lost 8 bases, J lost 4 bases, and 11 bases lay in between. This CDR3 has 11 amino acids. The CDR3 spells CSLRVGETQYF. The CDR3 DNA reads TGCAGCCTGAGGGTGGGAGAGACCCAGTACTTC.

This clonotype was counted many times. The J gene is TRBJ2-5, the V gene TRBV19, with D tentatively TRBD1 or TRBD2 (7 bases each). The V end lost 7 bases, the J end lost 3 bases, and 12 bases lay between the germline ends. This CDR3 is built from 13 residues. Germline CDR1 is LNHDA and CDR2 is SQIVND (reference sequence). The CDR3 loop reads CASTPGGEETQYF. In DNA, the CDR3 is TGTGCCAGTACCCCAGGGGGGGAAGAGACCCAGTACTTC.

There are many counts of this clonotype. The chain combines TRBV12-3 or TRBV12-4 with TRBJ1-5; TRBD1 matches 7 bases. V lost 5 bases, J lost 0 bases, and 1 base stayed unmatched. This CDR3 contains 14 residues. The CDR3 region is CASSDRVSNQPQHF. The CDR3 region has the DNA TGTGCCAGCAGTGACAGGGTTAGCAATCAGCCCCAGCATTTT.

This clonotype was seen repeatedly, ten times or more. J is TRBJ1-3 and V is TRBV3-1, with a possible D match to TRBD1 (5 bases). The V end lost 5 bases, the J end lost 7 bases, and 12 bases lay between the germline ends. The CDR3 length is 13 residues. Germline V gives CDR1 LGHDT, CDR2 YNNKEL (reference sequence). The chain's CDR3 is CASSTSGRNTIYF. The CDR3 DNA reads TGTGCCAGCAGCACCTCAGGGAGGAACACCATATATTTT.

This clonotype has at least ten counts. The rearrangement joins TRBV11-2 to TRBJ2-7, with 10 bases fitting TRBD2. CDR1 is SGHAT and CDR2 is FQNNGV in the germline V gene. The CDR3 spans 15 residues. J gave up 3 bases and V 2 bases, and 4 bases lay outside the gene matches. The CDR3 DNA follows: TGTGCCAGCAGCTTAATGGCTAGCGGGAGCTACGAGCAGTACTTC. Its translation: CASSLMASGSYEQYF.

This clonotype has a count of ten or more. The chain employs TRBV5-1 and TRBJ1-1; 8 nucleotides line up with TRBD1. In germline, CDR1 is SGHRS, CDR2 YFSETQ. V dropped 4 bases and J dropped 1; count of bases not matched to a gene: 6. There are 15 residues in the CDR3. CDR3: CASSPAGTGNTEAFF. The CDR3 DNA is TGCGCCAGCAGCCCGGCCGGGACAGGGAACACTGAAGCTTTCTTT.

At least ten counts were recorded for this clonotype. The chain is built from TRBV19 and TRBJ2-3; 7 bases are a match to TRBD2. V shed 3 bases and J 1 base; nucleotides not matched to a gene: 1. CDR3 length: 14 amino acids. CDR1 LNHDA and CDR2 SQIVND come from the germline V gene (reference sequence). CDR3 in amino acids: CASSIAGGTDTQYF. The CDR3, as DNA: TGTGCCAGTAGTATCGCGGGAGGCACAGATACGCAGTATTTT.

The J gene is TRBJ2-3, the V gene TRBV4-1, with 9 bases matching TRBD2. Germline V gene lookup returns CDR1 MGHRA and CDR2 YSYEKL. V was clipped by 3 bases and J by 2 bases; unmatched bases: 9. The CDR3 spans 17 residues. The CDR3 spells CASSHPRGTSLTDTQYF. CDR3 bases: TGCGCCAGCAGCCACCCACGAGGGACTAGCCTCACAGATACGCAGTATTTT.

The table lists this clonotype with many counts. The chain employs TRBV12-3 or TRBV12-4 and TRBJ1-1; the D is unclear. There are 15 residues in the CDR3. V was trimmed by 6 bases and J by 0 bases, leaving 14 bases between them. The CDR3 sequence is CASRRAAGMNTEAFF. CDR3 in DNA: TGTGCCAGCAGACGAGCCGCCGGAATGAACACTGAAGCTTTCTTT.

In its sample, this clonotype was seen many times. This chain uses TRBV6-1 with TRBJ1-1, with D possibly matching TRBD1 (6 bases). Deletions cut 5 bases from V and 5 bases from J, with 18 bases between. This CDR3 spans 15 amino acids. Germline V gene sequence: CDR1 MNHNS, CDR2 SASEGT. CDR3 nucleotides: TGTGCCAGCAGTTTTCGGACAAGGGGGGCGACTGAAGCTTTCTTT. Its translation: CASSFRTRGATEAFF.

This clonotype was recorded a few times. It is unclear where the CDR3 begins or ends on the DNA, so no DNA is shown, and the CDR3 is as TCRdb lists it. The rearrangement uses TRBV19 and TRBJ1-5; the tabulated D call, TRBD1, remains unverified against the DNA. The CDR3 adds up to 15 amino acids, both ends counted. Per germline, CDR1 LNHDA and CDR2 SQIVND (reference sequence). CDR3 in amino acids: CASTSGTDSNQPQHF.